A selection of T cell receptor beta chains follows, all from one sample in a study of T cell responses to AZD1222 COVID-19 vaccine. The repertoire was sequenced with immunoSEQ multiplex PCR; TCRdb's copy has only in-frame clones and lacks some. The sample consists of roughly 120,000 clones, approximately 90% of them appearing once. The specimen was peripheral blood, collected 28 days after the second AZD1222 dose. The receptors originated from an adult who received the AZD1222 COVID-19 vaccine. Both conserved end residues are part of each CDR3. Fields, in order: CDR3 length, D gene, J gene, V gene, clone size, CDR3 DNA, CDR3 protein. The D gene is left open where the match is weak. Only part of the rows carry a size: once, few, many, or a class if the clone is expanded.

16 | TRBD1 | TRBJ1-1 | TRBV3-1/TRBV3-2 | . | TGTGCCAGCAGCCCGGGACAGGGGCGCATGAACACTGAAGCTTTCTTT | CASSPGQGRMNTEAFF
15 | . | TRBJ2-6 | TRBV6-5 | . | TGTGCCAGCAGTCGCGGGCTAGCGGGGGCCAACGTCCTGACTTTC | CASSRGLAGANVLTF
16 | TRBD2 | TRBJ2-2 | TRBV4-1 | . | TGCGCCAGCAGCCCTAGGGGTAGCGGGGGTGCCGGGGAGCTGTTTTTT | CASSPRGSGGAGELFF
13 | . | TRBJ2-7 | TRBV7-9 | . | TGTGCCAGCAGCCCGCCAGGAGGGACCGAGCAGTACTTC | CASSPPGGTEQYF
13 | . | TRBJ2-7 | TRBV7-9 | . | TGTGCCAGCAGCTCAAACCGGGCTGACGAGCAGTACTTC | CASSSNRADEQYF
15 | . | TRBJ2-1 | TRBV5-1 | . | TGCGCCAGCAGCTTATTAGGGTACTCCTACAATGAGCAGTTCTTC | CASSLLGYSYNEQFF
15 | TRBD1 | TRBJ1-4 | TRBV7-9 | . | TGTGCCAGCAGAAAAGGGGGCTTGACTAATGAAAAACTGTTTTTT | CASRKGGLTNEKLFF
13 | . | TRBJ2-5 | TRBV28 | . | TGTGCCAGCAGTCTTTCAGGCTTTGAGACCCAGTACTTC | CASSLSGFETQYF
14 | . | TRBJ1-4 | TRBV6-5 | . | TGTGCCAGCAGGAGCTTAGACTGGGAGGAAAAACTGTTTTTT | CASRSLDWEEKLFF
15 | . | TRBJ1-5 | TRBV7-2 | once | TGTGCCAGCAGCTTTCACCCGGGAGACAATCAGCCCCAGCATTTT | CASSFHPGDNQPQHF
18 | TRBD1 | TRBJ2-1 | TRBV5-6 | . | TGTGCCAGCAGCTTGGTAAGCCTTACAGGGGGCTCCTACAATGAGCAGTTCTTC | CASSLVSLTGGSYNEQFF
15 | TRBD2 | TRBJ2-1 | TRBV19 | . | TGTGCCAGTAGTTTGGGACTAGCGGGGGACAATGAGCAGTTCTTC | CASSLGLAGDNEQFF
14 | . | TRBJ1-5 | TRBV29-1 | . | TGCAGCGTTGATAGATTGGTGATCAACCCCAGCCCGCATTTT | CSVDRLVINPSPHF
16 | . | TRBJ2-3 | TRBV5-1 | . | TGCGCCAGCAGCCTTCAGGTTCTTACTGCAGGAGATACGCAGTATTTT | CASSLQVLTAGDTQYF
14 | . | TRBJ1-1 | TRBV10-3 | . | TGTGCCATCAGTGAAAGCAGGGACGGCACTGAAGCTTTCTTT | CAISESRDGTEAFF
15 | . | TRBJ2-7 | TRBV11-2 | . | TGTGCCAGCAGCTTAATTTCTAGGGGGACCGGCGAGCAGTACTTC | CASSLISRGTGEQYF
12 | . | TRBJ1-1 | TRBV19 | . | TGTGCCAGTAGAAAATACAGAAAAGAAGCTTTCTTT | CASRKYRKEAFF
15 | . | TRBJ1-1 | TRBV5-1 | . | TGCGCCAGCACCCCCCAAACAGGGTCCAATTATGAAGCTTTCTTT | CASTPQTGSNYEAFF
15 | . | TRBJ1-2 | TRBV15 | . | TGTGCCACCAGCAGAGATCTGATCATCAGTACGGGCTACACCTTC | CATSRDLIISTGYTF
16 | TRBD2 | TRBJ2-3 | TRBV5-1 | . | TGCGCCAGCAGCCAGGGAAGCGGGAGTGGCACAGATACGCAGTATTTT | CASSQGSGSGTDTQYF
16 | . | TRBJ1-5 | TRBV19 | . | TGTGCCAGTACCACATACAGGGTATCGGGCAATCAGCCCCAGCATTTT | CASTTYRVSGNQPQHF
15 | . | TRBJ1-2 | TRBV6-1 | . | TGTGCCAGCAGTGAAGCGCTTACGGGGCCCTATGGCTACACCTTC | CASSEALTGPYGYTF
12 | . | TRBJ2-1 | TRBV7-9 | . | TGTGCCAGCAGAGCAGGGTACAATGAGCAGTTCTTC | CASRAGYNEQFF
12 | TRBD1 | TRBJ1-2 | TRBV2 | . | TGTGCCAGAGGACAGGTCCTCTATGGCTACACCTTC | CARGQVLYGYTF
16 | . | TRBJ2-1 | TRBV27 | . | TGTGCCAGCAGTTTATCGCCCTGGTCGTCCTACAATGAGCAGTTCTTC | CASSLSPWSSYNEQFF
15 | . | TRBJ2-7 | TRBV19 | . | TGTGCCAGTAGTATCGGTGGGGGCATTTCCTACGAGCAGTACTTC | CASSIGGGISYEQYF
15 | TRBD1 | TRBJ2-1 | TRBV10-3 | . | TGTGCCATCAGTGAACGGACAGGGGAATACAATGAGCAGTTCTTC | CAISERTGEYNEQFF
17 | TRBD1 | TRBJ1-6 | TRBV9 | . | TGTGCCAGCAGCGGACCGGGACAGGGGGCGATTAATTCACCCCTCCACTTT | CASSGPGQGAINSPLHF
13 | . | TRBJ1-5 | TRBV11-2 | . | TGTGCCAGCAGCCCGGAGGCCCATCAGCCCCAGCATTTT | CASSPEAHQPQHF
12 | . | TRBJ2-7 | TRBV12-3/TRBV12-4 | once | TGTGCCAGCAGTTCCGAGATGTACGAGCAGTACTTC | CASSSEMYEQYF
20 | TRBD1 | TRBJ1-5 | TRBV28 | . | TGTGCCAGCAGTTTATTCCTGGGGGATGGAGACAGGGGGCACGGTCAGCCCCAGCATTTT | CASSLFLGDGDRGHGQPQHF
16 | . | TRBJ1-3 | TRBV7-2 | . | TGTGCCAGCAGCTCCTCCTACTTGAGCTCTGGAAACACCATATATTTT | CASSSSYLSSGNTIYF
14 | . | TRBJ2-7 | TRBV3-1/TRBV3-2 | . | TGTGCCAGCAGCTTTGGGCTAGCAAGCTACGAGCAGTACTTC | CASSFGLASYEQYF
16 | . | TRBJ2-7 | TRBV11-2 | . | TGTGCCAGCAGCTCAAGGGTAGGCCAAAGCCCCTACGAGCAGTACTTC | CASSSRVGQSPYEQYF
16 | . | TRBJ2-5 | TRBV7-2 | . | TGTGCCAGCAGCCCGGAGGTTAGCAGGGGAAAAGAGACCCAGTACTTC | CASSPEVSRGKETQYF
14 | . | TRBJ1-2 | TRBV13 | . | TGTGCCAGCAGCCAGCGACATGTCTACTATGGCTACACCTTC | CASSQRHVYYGYTF
15 | . | TRBJ2-3 | TRBV5-1 | . | TGCGCCAGCAGCTTGGACCAGGGGCACGCAGATACGCAGTATTTT | CASSLDQGHADTQYF
16 | TRBD1 | TRBJ1-1 | TRBV6-5 | . | TGTGCCAGCAGTTACCTGGGACAGAGTGAAAACACTGAAGCTTTCTTT | CASSYLGQSENTEAFF
18 | TRBD2 | TRBJ2-1 | TRBV9 | . | TGTGCCAGCAGCCCCGGGGGGAGCGGGTCAAACCTTTACAATGAGCAGTTCTTC | CASSPGGSGSNLYNEQFF
15 | TRBD1 | TRBJ1-4 | TRBV5-8 | . | TGTGCCAGCAGCATACAGGGGGATTTGGGTGAAAAACTGTTTTTT | CASSIQGDLGEKLFF
13 | . | TRBJ1-6 | TRBV19 | . | TGTGCCAGTAACGGGGAGAGGATGTCACCCCTCCACTTT | CASNGERMSPLHF
15 | TRBD1 | TRBJ2-2 | TRBV6-5 | . | TGTGCCAGCAGCCAGGAACAGGGGGGCACCGGGGAGCTGTTTTTT | CASSQEQGGTGELFF
14 | . | TRBJ2-1 | TRBV9 | . | TGTGCCAGCAGCGTACCCCAGGCTGGCAATGAGCAGTTCTTC | CASSVPQAGNEQFF
13 | . | TRBJ1-1 | TRBV29-1 | . | TGCAGCGTTGAACTATCCCCCGGAATGCAAGCTTTCTTT | CSVELSPGMQAFF
14 | . | TRBJ2-3 | TRBV10-1 | . | TGCGCCAGCAGTGAAATAGGAGGGTCCGATACGCAGTATTTT | CASSEIGGSDTQYF
12 | . | TRBJ1-4 | TRBV29-1 | . | TGCAGCGTTGACTGGGGAACTGAAAAACTGTTTTTT | CSVDWGTEKLFF
19 | TRBD1 | TRBJ1-5 | TRBV19 | . | TGTGCCAGTAGTACAAAACCGGGACAGGGTTTTAGTGGCAATCAGCCCCAGCATTTT | CASSTKPGQGFSGNQPQHF
11 | TRBD1 | TRBJ1-2 | TRBV29-1 | . | TGCAGCGCCCAGGGGGCAAGAGGCTACACCTTC | CSAQGARGYTF
13 | . | TRBJ2-1 | TRBV30 | . | TGTGCCTGGCAACTAGCAGACTACAATGAGCAGTTCTTC | CAWQLADYNEQFF
14 | . | TRBJ1-4 | TRBV27 | . | TGTGCCAGCAGTTTATCGCCGGATAATGAAAAACTGTTTTTT | CASSLSPDNEKLFF
16 | TRBD1 | TRBJ1-4 | TRBV4-2 | many | TGTGCCAGCAGCCAAGATTCCGGAACAGGGGGGGAAAAACTGTTTTTT | CASSQDSGTGGEKLFF